Shown below are 5 T cell receptor beta chains from a single sample sequenced in a study of blood T cell repertoires in COVID-19. The method was immunoSEQ multiplex PCR; TCRdb's version includes in-frame clones alone and lacks a portion of them. Here the sample spans some 190,000 clones, approximately 85% being singletons. The sample taken for sequencing was peripheral blood. All receptors come from a man older than 75 with COVID-19, enrolled during active disease.

The chain joins TRBV5-8 to TRBJ1-1; 8 bases are shared with TRBD1. The trim removed 2 bases at V and 11 bases at J, leaving 8 bases unmatched. This CDR3 comprises 13 residues. Looked up from germline, CDR1 is SGHTS and CDR2 is YDEGEE. CDR3 loop: CASSFDRGSSAFF. CDR3 sequence (DNA): TGTGCCAGCAGCTTTGACAGGGGTTCCTCGGCTTTCTTT.

The rearrangement links TRBV5-6 to TRBJ2-7; D gene uncertain. The CDR3 runs to 15 residues. Deletions cut 0 bases from V and 2 bases from J, with 12 bases between. The germline V gene has CDR1 SGHDT and CDR2 YYEEEE. The CDR3 reads CASSLAIQIPYEQYF. CDR3 in DNA: TGTGCCAGCAGCTTGGCCATACAGATTCCCTACGAGCAGTACTTC.

This chain connects TRBV6-6 to TRBJ1-2; perhaps TRBD1 as D (6 bases). The CDR3 consists of 16 residues. V dropped 7 bases and J dropped 3 bases, with 21 bases sitting between them. Germline-derived CDR1 and CDR2 are MNHNY and SVGAGI (reference sequence). The CDR3 nucleotides read TGTGCCAGCACCAAAGCAGGGGTACGGGCTCACTATGGCTACACCTTC. Translated: CASTKAGVRAHYGYTF.

This chain joins TRBV3-1 (or the pseudogene TRBV3-2) and TRBJ1-1; TRBD1 matches at 9 bases. This CDR3 contains 15 residues. Germline V gene data show CDR1 as LGHDT and CDR2 as YNNKEL (reference sequence). V lost 4 bases to trimming and J lost 4 bases; unmatched junction nucleotides: 7. The CDR3 sequence: CASSPGTGMGTEAFF. In DNA form, the CDR3 reads TGTGCCAGCAGCCCTGGGACAGGGATGGGCACTGAAGCTTTCTTT.

V gene TRBV19 combines with J gene TRBJ1-5; 11 bases align to TRBD1. Germline V gene data show CDR1 as LNHDA and CDR2 as SQIVND (reference sequence). The CDR3 has 17 amino acids. V lost 4 bases to trimming and J lost 5 bases; unmatched junction nucleotides: 10. The CDR3 here is CASSTPRTGGMDQPQHF. In DNA, the CDR3 is TGTGCCAGTAGTACGCCTCGGACAGGGGGCATGGATCAGCCCCAGCATTTT.